This T cell receptor beta chain derives from a study of T cells in Graves' hyperthyroidism and ophthalmopathy. Study information: The initial diagnosis was the point when peripheral blood was collected, ahead of any treatment. Regarding the study as a whole: Blood also contained most expanded thyroid clonotypes above 0.001.

J was trimmed by 9 bases and V by 0 bases; bases with no gene match: 14. Per germline, CDR1 SGDLS and CDR2 YYNGEE. The CDR3 is 17 residues long. Hyperthyroidism in the patients, aged 18 to 65, was newly diagnosed and under 2 months in duration. Clinical symptoms, serum thyroxine and TRAb, thyroid ultrasound and orbital computed tomography were used for the diagnoses. RNA transcripts gave rise to amplified TCR beta CDR3 regions. Researchers ran a first-round RT-PCR on the TCR CDR3 using the HTBI primer set. TCRdb itself ran the multiplex PCR reads through MiXCR, one entry per CDR3 protein. The top ten clones hold less than 4.5% of a sample with approximately 630,000 distinct CDR3 sequences, about 16% of them seen once. In its sample, this clonotype was seen many times. Its antigen is currently unknown.

This TCR was sampled from a woman aged 25 to 39 with Graves' hyperthyroidism. Sequenced: blood. This chain links TRBV9 with TRBJ2-1; 8 bases are a match to TRBD2. Written as DNA, the CDR3 is TGTGCCAGCAGCGTAGAGGTCACGGGAGGGCGGTTCGGTGAGCAGTTCTTC. This encodes CASSVEVTGGRFGEQFF. The full variable domain, its missing parts supplied by reference TRBV9 and TRBJ2-1, is DSGVTQTPKHLITATGQRVTLRCSPRSGDLSVYWYQQSLDQGLQFLIQYYNGEERAKGNILERFSAQQFPDLHSELNLSSLELGDSALYFCASSVEVTGGRFGEQFFGPGTRLTVL.